This entry lists 16 T cell receptor beta chains sequenced from one sample in a study of blood T cell repertoires in COVID-19. Repertoires were generated with immunoSEQ multiplex PCR, while TCRdb's copy carries only in-frame clones and drops some. Among about 74,000 clones, around 75% were seen once, and the ten largest hold roughly 21%. Sequencing used peripheral blood. The receptors stem from a man in his sixties or seventies with acute or convalescent COVID-19.

The gene calls are TRBV10-3 and TRBJ2-2; D is unresolved. This CDR3 contains 12 residues. The germline V gene encodes CDR1 ENHRY and CDR2 SYGVKD. V dropped 0 bases and J dropped 8 bases, with 4 bases sitting between them. CDR3: CAISESLGELFF. The CDR3 DNA reads as TGTGCCATCAGTGAGTCTTTAGGGGAGCTGTTTTTT.

This chain uses TRBV5-6 with TRBJ2-7, with 7 bases matching TRBD2. Germline V CDR1 and CDR2: SGHDT, YYEEEE. The CDR3 is 14 residues long. Trimming took 3 bases from V and 4 from J; bases not matched to a gene: 7. The CDR3 sequence: CASSSRRETYEQYF. The CDR3 DNA reads TGTGCCAGCAGCTCGCGGCGGGAGACATACGAGCAGTACTTC.

In this sample, this clone turned up a few times. The CDR3 region is CASSLTQNSYEQYF. CDR3 sequence (DNA): TGTGCCAGCAGTTTAACCCAGAACTCCTACGAGCAGTACTTC. The chain couples TRBV27 to TRBJ2-7; D is unresolved. V was pared by 2 bases and J by 0 bases, with 8 bases between. CDR1 is MNHEY and CDR2 is SMNVEV in the germline V gene (reference sequence). The CDR3 is 14 residues long.

V is TRBV9 and J is TRBJ1-5; D might be TRBD1 (5 bases). Germline CDR1 is SGDLS and CDR2 is YYNGEE. The CDR3 is made up of 13 amino acids. V lost 0 bases, J lost 8 bases, and 9 bases lay in between. DNA of the CDR3: TGTGCCAGCAGCGTAGAGGGGTTGGAGCCCCAGCATTTT. Amino acid sequence: CASSVEGLEPQHF.

The V call is TRBV24-1, the J call TRBJ1-2; 8 bases are a match to TRBD1. Germline V gene data show CDR1 as KGHDR and CDR2 as SFDVKD. CDR3 length: 14 residues. With V trimmed by 0 bases and J by 8 bases, 4 bases remained unmatched. DNA of the CDR3: TGTGCCACCAGTGATTTGTCCAGGGGGCGCGGCTACACCTTC. Translated: CATSDLSRGRGYTF.

This clone has a count of ten or more. The chain is built from TRBV6-5 and TRBJ2-2; D is unresolved. The length of the CDR3 is 15 residues. Germline V gene data show CDR1 as MNHEY and CDR2 as SVGAGI. The V end lost 4 bases, the J end lost 4 bases, and 13 bases lay between the germline ends. The CDR3 loop reads CASSFKQGATGELFF. In DNA form, the CDR3 reads TGTGCCAGCAGTTTTAAACAAGGAGCCACCGGGGAGCTGTTTTTT.

The chain combines TRBV5-1 with TRBJ2-5; 8 bases are shared with TRBD1. V shed 4 bases, J shed 2 bases, and the junction held 7 bases outside the gene matches. In germline, CDR1 is SGHRS, CDR2 YFSETQ. The CDR3 is 15 residues long. In nucleotides, the CDR3 is TGCGCCAGCAGCCACGGGACAGGTCAGCAAGAGACCCAGTACTTC. Amino acids: CASSHGTGQQETQYF.

The chain uses TRBV29-1 and TRBJ2-5; 7 nucleotides line up with TRBD1. V shed 3 bases and J 0 bases; nucleotides not matched to a gene: 1. The CDR3 sequence is 13 residues long. Germline values: CDR1 SQVTM, CDR2 ANQGSEA. The CDR3: CSVDTGDQETQYF. The CDR3 region has the DNA TGCAGCGTTGATACAGGGGACCAAGAGACCCAGTACTTC.

The chain uses TRBV28 and TRBJ2-3, with 9 bases matching TRBD2. The trim removed 2 bases at V and 4 bases at J, leaving 4 bases unmatched. This CDR3 is built from 15 residues. The germline V gene encodes CDR1 MDHEN and CDR2 SYDVKM. The CDR3 DNA sequence: TGTGCCAGCAGTTTAGCGGGAGGGAGAGCAGATACGCAGTATTTT. This codes for CASSLAGGRADTQYF.

V and J are TRBV15 and TRBJ2-1, with TRBD2 matching 11 bases. Germline trimming cut 3 bases from V and 3 bases from J; bases unmatched to any gene: 7. This CDR3 is 17 amino acids long. Germline loops: CDR1 LNHNV, CDR2 YYDKDF (reference sequence). The DNA for the CDR3 is TGTGCCACCAGCAGGCTAACTAGCGGGAGCATCTACAATGAGCAGTTCTTC. Amino acid sequence: CATSRLTSGSIYNEQFF.

The V call is TRBV28, the J call TRBJ2-7; 9 nucleotides align to TRBD1. CDR3 length: 15 residues. After removal of 6 bases from V and 5 bases from J, the junction contained 11 bases not matched to a gene. In germline, CDR1 is MDHEN, CDR2 SYDVKM. CDR3 protein: CASRFSGTGSNEQYF. As DNA, the CDR3 is TGTGCCAGCAGATTCTCCGGGACAGGGTCTAACGAGCAGTACTTC.

A few counts support this clone. This chain joins TRBV6-5 and TRBJ2-7; 10 bases fit TRBD2. Germline values: CDR1 MNHEY, CDR2 SVGAGI. The CDR3 is made up of 15 amino acids. The J segment lost 10 bases and the V segment lost 5 bases, leaving 14 bases of the junction unmatched. The CDR3 DNA reads as TGTGCCAGCAGTCAGAACCCCGCTAGCGGGAGACAACAGTACTTC. Translated, it gives CASSQNPASGRQQYF.

The chain recombines TRBV3-1 (or the pseudogene TRBV3-2) with TRBJ1-4, with a tentative D call TRBD1 (5 bases). This CDR3 has 15 residues. In germline, CDR1 is LGHDT, CDR2 YNNKEL (reference sequence). Trimming removed 4 bases from V and 3 bases from J, with 12 bases in between. This chain's CDR3 is CASSLGGEPNEKLFF. DNA for the CDR3: TGTGCCAGCAGCCTGGGGGGGGAACCTAATGAAAAACTGTTTTTT.

The genes are TRBV5-4 and TRBJ1-6; 11 bases align to TRBD1. The length of the CDR3 is 17 residues. From germline, CDR1 is SGHNT and CDR2 YYREEE (reference sequence). The trim removed 0 bases at V and 6 bases at J, leaving 5 bases unmatched. Written as DNA, the CDR3 is TGTGCCAGCAGCTTGGGGACAGGGGGCTGGAGTAATTCACCCCTCCACTTT. Its protein is CASSLGTGGWSNSPLHF.

CDR3 in amino acids: CASSPLTSGELFF. The CDR3 nucleotides read TGTGCCAGCTCACCATTAACTTCCGGGGAGCTGTTTTTT. The rearrangement joins TRBV18 to TRBJ2-2; D remains unclear. There are 13 residues in the CDR3. Germline CDR1 and CDR2: KGHSH and LQKENI. The V end lost 2 bases, the J end lost 6 bases, and 7 bases lay between the germline ends. The variable domain in full, with the rest retrieved from reference TRBV18 and TRBJ2-2, is NAGVMQNPRHLVRRRGQEARLRCSPMKGHSHVYWYRQLPEEGLKFMVYLQKENIIDESGMPKERFSAEFPKEGPSILRIQQVVRGDSAAYFCASSPLTSGELFFGEGSRLTVL.

The V gene is TRBV10-3, the J gene TRBJ1-5, with D tentatively TRBD1 (5 bases). Germline values: CDR1 ENHRY, CDR2 SYGVKD. The CDR3 covers 13 residues. Trimming stripped 3 bases from V and 8 bases from J, with 11 bases between. CDR3 DNA: TGTGCCATCAGTGATGCAGGGATGGAGCCCCAGCATTTT. Its protein product is CAISDAGMEPQHF.